This TCR beta chain was captured by sequencing in a study of cytomegalovirus exposure and HLA in healthy donors. Study findings and constraints: One variant, a missense change in DCLRE1C, was linked in a later analysis to TCR beta V- and J-gene trimming. Certain sequence variants were highly shared and formed a cluster, and this cluster was likely a sequencing artifact.

A note on this clone: The antigen remains unidentified.

Vbeta (60) and Jbeta (13) primers were used in the PCR. Measured with immunoSEQ multiplex PCR; TCRdb has only the in-frame clones, and not every one. The data contain about 160,000 clones, roughly four fifths of them singletons. The sequence was obtained from a male donor in good health and CMV-seropositive. The sequencing input was PBMCs.

CDR3 sequence: CASSESAGPISYNEQFF. In DNA, the CDR3 is TGCGCCAGCAGTGAGTCGGCGGGGCCTATTTCCTACAATGAGCAGTTCTTC. V is TRBV10-2 and J is TRBJ2-1; D is perhaps TRBD2 (6 bases). The ends were cut back, 0 bases at V and 1 base at J, with 13 bases in the middle. CDR3 length: 17 residues. Germline CDR1 WSHSY, CDR2 SAAADI.